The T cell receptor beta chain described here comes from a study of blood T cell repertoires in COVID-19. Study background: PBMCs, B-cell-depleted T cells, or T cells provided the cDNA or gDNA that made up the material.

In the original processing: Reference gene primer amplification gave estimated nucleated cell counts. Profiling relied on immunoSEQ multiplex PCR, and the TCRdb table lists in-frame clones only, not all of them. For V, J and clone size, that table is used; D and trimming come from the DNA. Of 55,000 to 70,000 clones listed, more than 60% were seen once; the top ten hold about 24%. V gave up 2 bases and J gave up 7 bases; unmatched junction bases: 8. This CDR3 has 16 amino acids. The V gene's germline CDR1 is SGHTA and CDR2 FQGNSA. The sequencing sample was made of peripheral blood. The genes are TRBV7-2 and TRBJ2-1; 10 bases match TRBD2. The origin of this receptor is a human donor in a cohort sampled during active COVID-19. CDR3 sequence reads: CASSLRVLAGSNEQFF. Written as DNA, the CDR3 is TGTGCCAGCAGCTTACGGGTACTAGCGGGATCTAATGAGCAGTTCTTC.